Below, 32 T cell receptor beta chains from the same sample are listed, as sequenced in a study of CD8 T cells in ankylosing spondylitis. Each CDR3 protein is one row after TCRdb ran MiXCR on the 5' RACE reads. This sample yields around 300,000 distinct CDR3 sequences, of which more than 9% are seen a single time; about 10% belongs to the top ten. Sequencing was done on a sample of blood, either unsorted or a sorted T cell fraction (not recorded which). The receptors originated from a female donor with ankylosing spondylitis or in good health (not recorded which).

This clonotype showed up many times. This chain uses TRBV9 with TRBJ1-6; D perhaps matches TRBD1 (5 bases). The CDR3 sequence is 15 residues long. The V gene's germline CDR1 is SGDLS and CDR2 YYNGEE. The ends were cut back, 2 bases at V and 2 bases at J, with 8 bases in the middle. CDR3 DNA: TGTGCCAGCAGCGTCGGGACTACCTATAATTCACCCCTCCACTTT. This gives the protein CASSVGTTYNSPLHF.

This clonotype was detected a few times. The chain couples TRBV29-1 to TRBJ2-7, with 7 bases matching TRBD1. V lost 5 bases, J lost 0 bases, and 1 base stayed unmatched. The CDR3 consists of 12 residues. Per germline, CDR1 SQVTM and CDR2 ANQGSEA. The CDR3 sequence is CSVSGGSYEQYF. The DNA for the CDR3 is TGCAGCGTTTCAGGGGGCTCCTACGAGCAGTACTTC.

This clonotype was observed at least ten times. V gene TRBV29-1 combines with J gene TRBJ2-2, with D perhaps TRBD2 (6 bases). Germline CDR1 SQVTM, CDR2 ANQGSEA. The CDR3 loop spans 16 amino acids. Between the trimmed V and J ends, which lost 5 bases and 1 base, there was a span of 17 bases. Here the CDR3 DNA reads TGCAGCGTTCCCCGAATGGCTAGCGTGAACACCGGGGAGCTGTTTTTT. Protein: CSVPRMASVNTGELFF.

V usage is TRBV7-9 and J usage is TRBJ2-7, with D uncertain. This CDR3 spans 13 amino acids. Germline loops: CDR1 SEHNR, CDR2 FQNEAQ (reference sequence). The germline V and J ends were trimmed by 5 bases and 2 bases, with 10 bases remaining between them. The DNA of the CDR3 is TGTGCCAGCAGCCCACCTGGGACCTACGAGCAGTACTTC. It codes for CASSPPGTYEQYF.

Ten or more counts support this clonotype. The chain couples TRBV7-8 to TRBJ1-2; the match to TRBD1 covers 7 bases. There are 16 residues in the CDR3. Germline CDR1 SGHVS, CDR2 FQNEAQ. With V trimmed by 3 bases and J by 6 bases, 13 bases remained unmatched. CDR3 nucleotides: TGTGCCAGCAGCTTCGAGATAGGGACAGTGATTAATGGCTACACCTTC. It specifies CASSFEIGTVINGYTF.

This clonotype was picked up many times. The rearrangement uses TRBV10-3 and TRBJ2-3; D not resolved. The CDR3 is 14 residues long. Trimming pared 3 bases from V and 5 bases from J, leaving 12 bases between. CDR1 and CDR2 (germline): ENHRY, SYGVKD. The CDR3 sequence: CAISDLTVEDTQYF. The DNA of the CDR3 is TGTGCCATCAGTGACTTGACGGTCGAAGATACGCAGTATTTT.

Points on this clonotype: This clone may be a read error of a much larger clone one base away. This chain joins TRBV6-2 or TRBV6-3 and TRBJ2-7; no clear D. The CDR3 has 15 amino acids. Germline V lookup: CDR1 MNHEY, CDR2 SVGEGT. Here the CDR3 reads CASSRLPRGIYKQYF. Written as DNA, the CDR3 is TGTGCCAGCAGTCGCCTGCCCCGAGGAATCTACAAGCAGTACTTC.

The chain is built from TRBV5-1 and TRBJ2-3; D is ambiguous. The CDR3 spans 13 residues. The V end was cut by 1 base, the J end by 7 bases, with 10 bases between. CDR1 and CDR2 (germline): SGHRS, YFSETQ. The CDR3 DNA sequence: TGCGCCAGCAGCTTGCCCACCCCCAATACGCAGTATTTT. Its translation is CASSLPTPNTQYF.

The chain couples TRBV29-1 to TRBJ1-4; TRBD1 is a possible D gene (6 bases). The V gene lost 4 bases and the J gene lost 4 bases, with 16 bases spanning the gap. This CDR3 has 15 residues. Germline V gene lookup returns CDR1 SQVTM and CDR2 ANQGSEA. The CDR3 coding sequence is TGCAGCGTTGGGGTGGGCAGGGGCTTTAATGAAAAACTGTTTTTT. Its translation: CSVGVGRGFNEKLFF.

This clonotype was counted at least ten times. This sequence joins TRBV28 and TRBJ2-1, with no clear D. CDR3 length: 12 residues. Trimming cost V 2 bases and J 10 bases, with 9 bases left between them. CDR1 is MDHEN, CDR2 SYDVKM, per germline. CDR3 region: CASSLRPSEQFF. The CDR3 coding sequence is TGTGCCAGCAGTTTAAGGCCATCGGAGCAGTTCTTC.

This clonotype turned up a few times. The chain joins TRBV15 to TRBJ2-7; D uncertain. CDR1 and CDR2 (germline): LNHNV, YYDKDF (reference sequence). V was cut by 5 bases and J by 1 base, with 12 bases left in between. The CDR3 runs 14 residues. For the CDR3, the DNA is TGTGCCACCAGCCCTCGAACAGAGTCCTACGAGCAGTACTTC. It specifies CATSPRTESYEQYF.

The sample holds many counts of this clonotype. This chain joins TRBV5-1 and TRBJ2-3; D gene ambiguous. Trimming shortened V by 7 bases and J by 4 bases, and 16 bases separated the two germline ends. CDR3 length equals 14 residues. CDR1 and CDR2 from the germline V gene are SGHRS and YFSETQ. The chain's CDR3 is CASSLAHGADTQYF. Here the CDR3 DNA reads TGCGCCAGCTCCCTTGCCCACGGAGCAGATACGCAGTATTTT. The full variable domain, its missing parts supplied by reference TRBV5-1 and TRBJ2-3, is KAGVTQTPRYLIKTRGQQVTLSCSPISGHRSVSWYQQTPGQGLQFLFEYFSETQRNKGNFPGRFSGRQFSNSRSEMNVSTLELGDSALYLCASSLAHGADTQYFGPGTRLTVL.

The V and J genes are TRBV7-9 and TRBJ2-3; unclear D gene. Trimming took off 5 bases at V and 4 bases at J, with 7 bases between the two ends. Germline V gene data show CDR1 as SEHNR and CDR2 as FQNEAQ (reference sequence). The CDR3 is made up of 12 amino acids. The CDR3 loop is CASSNSPDTQYF. The CDR3 nucleotides are TGTGCCAGCAGCAACTCCCCAGATACGCAGTATTTT.

As concerns this clonotype: A much bigger clone sits one base away, suggesting this may be a read error. This chain links TRBV20-1 with TRBJ1-2, with unresolved D. This CDR3 region has 14 residues. Germline V gene data show CDR1 as DFQATT and CDR2 as SNEGSKA (reference sequence). The CDR3 DNA sequence: TGCAGTGCTAGAGTTCTACAGTCTTCCTATGGCGACACCTTC. It encodes CSARVLQSSYGDTF.

This clonotype was detected ten times or more. This chain links TRBV5-1 with TRBJ2-3; 7 positions match TRBD2. The V gene's germline CDR1 is SGHRS and CDR2 YFSETQ. The V and J ends lost 3 bases and 2 bases, in that order; junction bases with no gene match: 9. This CDR3 contains 16 residues. The DNA for the CDR3 is TGCGCCAGCAGCTCCTGGGGGGGAAAAAACACAGATACGCAGTATTTT. Translation gives CASSSWGGKNTDTQYF.

In this sample, this clonotype turned up many times. The V call is TRBV10-3, the J call TRBJ2-1, with 13 bases fitting TRBD2. Germline-derived CDR1 and CDR2 are ENHRY and SYGVKD. V shed 6 bases and J 13 bases; nucleotides not matched to a gene: 9. The CDR3 sequence is 14 residues long. The CDR3 here is CAISSGLAGEEQFF. CDR3 in DNA: TGTGCCATCAGCAGCGGACTAGCGGGAGAGGAACAGTTCTTC.

This clonotype was observed a few times. V and J are TRBV3-1 and TRBJ1-6, with TRBD1 identical over 7 bases. In germline, CDR1 is LGHDT, CDR2 YNNKEL (reference sequence). This CDR3 is 16 amino acids long. V dropped 1 base and J dropped 7; count of bases not matched to a gene: 7. CDR3 sequence: CASSQAQGLRNSPLHF. The CDR3 DNA sequence: TGTGCCAGCAGCCAAGCACAGGGGCTTAGGAATTCACCCCTCCACTTT.

This clonotype was picked up many times. The chain recombines TRBV27 with TRBJ1-3; D may be TRBD1 (6 bases). The CDR3 runs to 12 residues. Germline values: CDR1 MNHEY, CDR2 SMNVEV (reference sequence). V shed 7 bases and J shed 10 bases, with 14 bases lying between them. Here the CDR3 DNA reads TGTGCCAGCACCTCTCCCAGGGGTACCATATATTTT. Residues: CASTSPRGTIYF.

The sample holds many counts of this clonotype. The V call is TRBV7-9, the J call TRBJ2-2; D not resolved. The CDR3 extends over 14 amino acids. Trimming left V 6 bases short and J 7 bases short, with 15 bases between. Germline CDR1 and CDR2: SEHNR and FQNEAQ (reference sequence). The CDR3 sequence is CASRPTGENGELFF. DNA for the CDR3: TGTGCCAGCAGACCCACGGGCGAGAACGGGGAGCTGTTTTTT.

This clonotype was detected ten times or more. The CDR3 protein is CASSLRADQETQYF. For the CDR3, the DNA is TGCGCCAGCAGCTTGCGGGCAGACCAAGAGACCCAGTACTTC. This chain connects TRBV5-1 to TRBJ2-5; D unresolved. This CDR3 region has 14 residues. Germline V gene data show CDR1 as SGHRS and CDR2 as YFSETQ. V was trimmed by 1 base and J by 0 bases, leaving 7 bases between them.

This clonotype was found many times. The J gene is TRBJ1-2, the V gene TRBV5-1; D is unresolved. CDR3 length: 13 residues. The V end lost 0 bases, the J end lost 4 bases, and 7 bases lay between the germline ends. Germline V gene data show CDR1 as SGHRS and CDR2 as YFSETQ. DNA of the CDR3: TGCGCCAGCAGCTTGGTGGGGAGCTATGGCTACACCTTC. Protein: CASSLVGSYGYTF.

This clonotype was found many times. The rearrangement joins TRBV12-3 or TRBV12-4 to TRBJ1-2; 9 bases match TRBD1. With 4 bases clipped from V and 2 bases from J, the junction kept 5 bases outside the gene matches. The CDR3 runs 15 residues. Here the CDR3 DNA reads TGTGCCAGCAGTTCTGGGGACAGGGTAAACTATGGCTACACCTTC. Amino acids: CASSSGDRVNYGYTF.

This clonotype was recorded many times. This rearrangement joins TRBV20-1 to TRBJ2-3, with 7 bases fitting TRBD2. Germline CDR1 reads DFQATT; CDR2 reads SNEGSKA (reference sequence). The V gene end was trimmed by 3 bases and the J gene end by 1 base; junction bases not matched to a gene: 7. The CDR3 length is 15 residues. In DNA form, the CDR3 reads TGCAGTGCTAGTAGTCTAGCGGCGGGCACAGATACGCAGTATTTT. It yields the protein CSASSLAAGTDTQYF.

This clonotype was observed many times. This sequence joins TRBV11-2 and TRBJ2-1; TRBD2 agrees at 16 bases. The CDR3 is made up of 20 amino acids. Per germline, CDR1 SGHAT and CDR2 FQNNGV. J lost 0 bases, V lost 5 bases, and 10 bases had no gene match. CDR3 sequence: CASSPMGLAGGIHSYNEQFF. The CDR3 DNA reads as TGTGCCAGCAGCCCAATGGGACTAGCGGGAGGGATACACTCCTACAATGAGCAGTTCTTC.

This clonotype was found a few times. The J gene is TRBJ2-5, the V gene TRBV28; unclear D gene. The germline CDR1 and CDR2 sequences are MDHEN and SYDVKM. The CDR3 sequence is 11 residues long. Between the trimmed V and J ends, which lost 4 bases and 5 bases, there was a span of 5 bases. CDR3 sequence reads: CASSSYETQYF. DNA of the CDR3: TGTGCCAGCAGTTCCTATGAGACCCAGTACTTC.

This clonotype occurred many times. This chain connects TRBV12-3 or TRBV12-4 to TRBJ1-5, with 10 bases identical to TRBD1. J gave up 6 bases and V 4 bases, and 3 bases lay outside the gene matches. This CDR3 comprises 14 residues. CDR3 sequence reads: CASSSDRGFQPQHF. CDR3 bases: TGTGCCAGCAGTTCGGACAGGGGGTTTCAGCCCCAGCATTTT.

This clonotype was detected ten times or more. This chain uses TRBV5-1 with TRBJ2-3, with TRBD2 as a possible D gene (7 bases). Germline CDR1 reads SGHRS; CDR2 reads YFSETQ. The V end lost 1 base, the J end lost 2 bases, and 26 bases lay between the germline ends. The CDR3 runs 20 residues. For the CDR3, the DNA is TGCGCCAGCAGCTTGATGTATGAACGGGGGGCACCTAAATCCACAGATACGCAGTATTTT. Encoded protein: CASSLMYERGAPKSTDTQYF.

The sample holds many counts of this clonotype. The chain carries TRBV9 and TRBJ2-2; possibly TRBD2 for D (5 bases). The V end lost 4 bases, the J end lost 0 bases, and 13 bases lay between the germline ends. This CDR3 is 16 amino acids long. The V gene's germline CDR1 is SGDLS and CDR2 YYNGEE. CDR3 DNA sequence: TGTGCCAGCAGCCCCACGGGGATCGCGAACACCGGGGAGCTGTTTTTT. Translated, it gives CASSPTGIANTGELFF.

This clonotype was observed at least ten times. This chain links TRBV5-6 with TRBJ2-1; TRBD2 is a possible D gene (6 bases). The V end lost 2 bases, the J end lost 10 bases, and 13 bases lay between the germline ends. CDR3 length: 13 residues. Germline CDR1 is SGHDT and CDR2 is YYEEEE. This CDR3 reads CASSFLIAGEQFF. The CDR3 coding sequence is TGTGCCAGCAGCTTCCTGATTGCGGGGGAGCAGTTCTTC. The entire variable domain, with the rest obtained from reference TRBV5-6 and TRBJ2-1, is as follows: DAGVTQSPTHLIKTRGQQVTLRCSPKSGHDTVSWYQQALGQGPQFIFQYYEEEERQRGNFPDRFSGHQFPNYSSELNVNALLLGDSALYLCASSFLIAGEQFFGPGTRLTVL.

In the case of this clonotype: A read error may be the cause here, since a much bigger clone is one base away. CDR3 DNA: TGTGCCAGCAGCCAAGGGATAGAACTGCATGAGCAGTTCTTC. It encodes CASSQGIELHEQFF. V usage is TRBV3-1 and J usage is TRBJ2-1, with unresolved D. Trimming shortened V by 1 base and J by 8 bases, and 12 bases separated the two germline ends. Germline V gene sequence: CDR1 LGHDT, CDR2 YNNKEL (reference sequence). The CDR3 spans 14 residues.

This clonotype was observed many times. V and J are TRBV5-1 and TRBJ1-6; D is possibly TRBD1 (5 bases). CDR1 and CDR2 from the germline V gene are SGHRS and YFSETQ. Trimming removed 1 base from V and 7 bases from J, with 12 bases in between. The CDR3 extends over 15 amino acids. The CDR3 DNA is TGCGCCAGCAGCTTGACCGGGGCCGGGAATTCACCCCTCCACTTT. Protein product: CASSLTGAGNSPLHF.

This clonotype was seen repeatedly, ten times or more. V is TRBV20-1 and J is TRBJ2-6; unclear D gene. This CDR3 contains 12 residues. V gave up 6 bases and J gave up 2 bases, with 5 bases separating them. CDR1 is DFQATT, CDR2 SNEGSKA, per germline (reference sequence). The CDR3 is CSAQTGANVLTF. CDR3 nucleotides: TGCAGTGCCCAAACTGGGGCCAACGTCCTGACTTTC.